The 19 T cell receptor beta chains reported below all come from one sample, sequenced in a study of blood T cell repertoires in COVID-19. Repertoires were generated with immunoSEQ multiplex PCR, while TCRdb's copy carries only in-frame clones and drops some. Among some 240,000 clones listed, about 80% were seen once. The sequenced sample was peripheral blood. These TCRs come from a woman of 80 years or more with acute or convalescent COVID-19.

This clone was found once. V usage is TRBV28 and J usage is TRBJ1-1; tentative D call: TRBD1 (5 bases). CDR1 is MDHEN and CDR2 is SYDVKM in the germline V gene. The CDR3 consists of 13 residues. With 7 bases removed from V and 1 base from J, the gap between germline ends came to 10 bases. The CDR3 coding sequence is TGTGCCAGCACCCTGCAGGGGAACACTGAAGCTTTCTTT. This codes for CASTLQGNTEAFF.

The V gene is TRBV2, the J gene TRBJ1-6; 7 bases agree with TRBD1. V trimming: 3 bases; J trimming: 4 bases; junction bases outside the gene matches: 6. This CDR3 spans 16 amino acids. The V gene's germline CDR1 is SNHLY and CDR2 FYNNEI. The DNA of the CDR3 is TGTGCCAGCAGTGAGAGGCAGGGGGTATATAATTCACCCCTCCACTTT. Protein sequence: CASSERQGVYNSPLHF.

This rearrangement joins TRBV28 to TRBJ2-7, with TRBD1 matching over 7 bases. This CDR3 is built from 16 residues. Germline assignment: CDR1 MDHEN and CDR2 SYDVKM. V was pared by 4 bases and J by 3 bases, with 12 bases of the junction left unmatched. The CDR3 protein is CASSSRTGLIRYEQYF. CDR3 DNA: TGTGCCAGCAGTTCCAGGACAGGCCTCATCCGCTACGAGCAGTACTTC.

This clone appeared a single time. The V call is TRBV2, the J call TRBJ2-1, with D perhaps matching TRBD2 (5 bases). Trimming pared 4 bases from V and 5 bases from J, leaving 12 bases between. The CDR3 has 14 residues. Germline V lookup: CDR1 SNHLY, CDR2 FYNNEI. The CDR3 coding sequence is TGTGCCAGCAGTGGTGTGCGGGTTAACAATGAGCAGTTCTTC. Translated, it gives CASSGVRVNNEQFF.

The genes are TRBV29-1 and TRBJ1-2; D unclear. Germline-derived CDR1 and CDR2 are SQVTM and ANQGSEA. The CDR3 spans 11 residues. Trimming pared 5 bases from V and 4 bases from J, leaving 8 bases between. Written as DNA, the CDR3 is TGCAGCGTTAGTATGAGCTATGGCTACACCTTC. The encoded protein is CSVSMSYGYTF.

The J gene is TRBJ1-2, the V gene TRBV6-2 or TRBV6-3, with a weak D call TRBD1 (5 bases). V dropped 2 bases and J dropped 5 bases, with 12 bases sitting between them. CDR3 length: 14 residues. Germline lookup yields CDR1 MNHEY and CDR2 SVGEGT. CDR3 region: CASSYRRAQYGYTF. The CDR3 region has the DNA TGTGCCAGCAGTTACCGCAGGGCCCAATATGGCTACACCTTC.

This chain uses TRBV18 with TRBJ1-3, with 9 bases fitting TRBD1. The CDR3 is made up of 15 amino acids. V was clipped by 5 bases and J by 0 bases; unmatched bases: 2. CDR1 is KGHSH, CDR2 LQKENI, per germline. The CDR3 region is CASSEGQGSGNTIYF. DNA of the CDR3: TGTGCCAGCTCAGAGGGACAGGGCTCTGGAAACACCATATATTTT.

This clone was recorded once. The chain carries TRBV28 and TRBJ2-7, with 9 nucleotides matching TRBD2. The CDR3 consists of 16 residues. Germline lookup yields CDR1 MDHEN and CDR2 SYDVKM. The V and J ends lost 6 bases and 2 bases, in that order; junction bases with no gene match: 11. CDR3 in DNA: TGTGCCAGCAGCCCCATCCCGGGACTAGCTCCCTACGAGCAGTACTTC. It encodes CASSPIPGLAPYEQYF.

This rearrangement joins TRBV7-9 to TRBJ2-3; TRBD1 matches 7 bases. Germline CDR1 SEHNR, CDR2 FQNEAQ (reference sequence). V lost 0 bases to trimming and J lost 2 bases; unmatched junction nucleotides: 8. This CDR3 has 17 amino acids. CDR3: CASSLAPTGNPTDTQYF. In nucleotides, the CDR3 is TGTGCCAGCAGCTTAGCTCCGACAGGGAACCCCACAGATACGCAGTATTTT.

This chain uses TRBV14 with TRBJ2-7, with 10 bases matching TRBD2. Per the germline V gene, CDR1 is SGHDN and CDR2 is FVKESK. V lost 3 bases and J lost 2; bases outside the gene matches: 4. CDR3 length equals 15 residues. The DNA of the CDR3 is TGTGCCAGCAGCCACGCTGGACTAGCGGCCTACGAGCAGTACTTC. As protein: CASSHAGLAAYEQYF.

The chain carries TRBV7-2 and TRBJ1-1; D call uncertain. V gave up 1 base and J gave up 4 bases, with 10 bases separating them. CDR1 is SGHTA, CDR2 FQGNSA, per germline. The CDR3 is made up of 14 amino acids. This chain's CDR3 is CASSLEPRGTEAFF. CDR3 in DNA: TGTGCCAGCAGCTTAGAACCTCGGGGCACTGAAGCTTTCTTT. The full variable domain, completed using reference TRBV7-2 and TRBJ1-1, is GAGVSQSPSNKVTEKGKDVELRCDPISGHTALYWYRQSLGQGLEFLIYFQGNSAPDKSGLPSDRFSAERTGGSVSTLTIQRTQQEDSAVYLCASSLEPRGTEAFFGQGTRLTVV.

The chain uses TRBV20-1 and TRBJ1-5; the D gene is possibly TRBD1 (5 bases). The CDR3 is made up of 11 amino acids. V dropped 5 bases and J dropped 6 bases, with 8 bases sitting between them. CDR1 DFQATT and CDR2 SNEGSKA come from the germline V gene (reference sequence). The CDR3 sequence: CSAGGGQPQHF. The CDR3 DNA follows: TGCAGTGCTGGGGGGGGTCAGCCCCAGCATTTT.

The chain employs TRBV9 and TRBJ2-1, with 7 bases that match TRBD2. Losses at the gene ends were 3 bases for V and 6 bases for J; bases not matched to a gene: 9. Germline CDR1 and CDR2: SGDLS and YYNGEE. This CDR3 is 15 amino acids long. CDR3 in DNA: TGTGCCAGCAGCGCAGGACTAGGGTTAGTCAATGAGCAGTTCTTC. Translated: CASSAGLGLVNEQFF.

CDR3 DNA: TGTGCCAGCACCGAACTGCACTATGGCTACACCTTC. Translated, it gives CASTELHYGYTF. The chain uses TRBV2 and TRBJ1-2; D gene unclear. The CDR3 totals 12 residues. Germline loops: CDR1 SNHLY, CDR2 FYNNEI. V was shortened by 7 bases and J by 3 bases, with 9 bases between the two germline ends.

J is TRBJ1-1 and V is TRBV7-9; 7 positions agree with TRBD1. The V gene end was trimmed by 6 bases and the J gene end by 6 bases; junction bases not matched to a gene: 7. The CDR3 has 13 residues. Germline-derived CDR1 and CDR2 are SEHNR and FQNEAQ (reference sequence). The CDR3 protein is CASSRDSSSEAFF. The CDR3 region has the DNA TGTGCCAGCAGTCGGGACAGCAGCTCTGAAGCTTTCTTT.

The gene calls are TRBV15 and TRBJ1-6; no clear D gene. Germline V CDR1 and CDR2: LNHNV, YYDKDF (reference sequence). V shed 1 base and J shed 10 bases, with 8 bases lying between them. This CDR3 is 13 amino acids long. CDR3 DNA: TGTGCCACCAGCAGAGTGTACGGGTCACCCCTCCACTTT. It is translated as CATSRVYGSPLHF.

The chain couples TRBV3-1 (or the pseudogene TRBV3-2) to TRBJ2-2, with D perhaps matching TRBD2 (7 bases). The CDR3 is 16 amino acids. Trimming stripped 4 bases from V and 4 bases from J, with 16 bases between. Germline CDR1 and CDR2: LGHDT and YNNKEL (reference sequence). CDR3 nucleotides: TGTGCCAGCAGCCTCCGGCGGGGAGGGGGCACCGGGGAGCTGTTTTTT. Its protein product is CASSLRRGGGTGELFF.

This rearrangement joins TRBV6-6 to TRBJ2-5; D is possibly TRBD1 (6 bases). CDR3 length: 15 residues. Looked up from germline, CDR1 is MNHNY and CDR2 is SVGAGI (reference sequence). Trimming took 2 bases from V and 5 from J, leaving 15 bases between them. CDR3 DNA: TGTGCCAGCAGTTACCCGGAACAGGGACCCGAGACCCAGTACTTC. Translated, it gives CASSYPEQGPETQYF.

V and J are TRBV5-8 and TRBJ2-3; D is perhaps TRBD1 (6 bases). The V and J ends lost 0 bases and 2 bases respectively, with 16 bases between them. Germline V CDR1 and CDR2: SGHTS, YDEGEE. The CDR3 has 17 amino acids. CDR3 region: CASSLVPTGKHTDTQYF. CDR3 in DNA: TGTGCCAGCAGCTTGGTCCCGACAGGCAAACACACAGATACGCAGTATTTT.